This passage covers 5 T cell receptor beta chains from one sample sequenced in a study of beta chain features in type 1 diabetes. Regarding the study as a whole: Within each of all four CD4+ subsets, Type 1 diabetes patients had TCRB CDR3s that were moderately but significantly shorter.

The investigators reverse transcribed all of the isolated RNA, so they sequenced expressed TCRB transcripts. Assay: immunoSEQ multiplex PCR; the TCRdb copy retains only in-frame clones and omits some. The data contain a few hundred thousand clones, around 10% of them seen just once; the ten biggest clones take up about 0.6%. No antigen has been identified for these receptors. The specimen was central memory CD4+ T cells from blood. The receptors originated from a man younger than 40 with type 1 diabetes.

The chain uses TRBV28 and TRBJ1-1; 7 nucleotides line up with TRBD1. This CDR3 has 11 amino acids. V lost 5 bases, J lost 11 bases, and 5 bases stayed unmatched. Germline-derived CDR1 and CDR2 are MDHEN and SYDVKM. The DNA of the CDR3 is TGTGCCAGCAGTGCAAACAGGGGCGCTTTCTTT. Residues: CASSANRGAFF. Looking up the rest from reference TRBV28 and TRBJ1-1 gives the full variable domain: DVKVTQSSRYLVKRTGEKVFLECVQDMDHENMFWYRQDPGLGLRLIYFSYDVKMKEKGDIPEGYSVSREKKERFSLILESASTNQTSMYLCASSANRGAFFGQGTRLTVV.

The gene calls are TRBV7-9 and TRBJ1-4; 7 bases match TRBD1. Germline CDR1 reads SEHNR; CDR2 reads FQNEAQ (reference sequence). The CDR3 extends over 14 amino acids. J was trimmed by 7 bases and V by 4 bases; bases with no gene match: 6. CDR3 coding DNA: TGTGCCAGCAGCTACGGGACAGAGGGTGAAAAACTGTTTTTT. Its translation is CASSYGTEGEKLFF.

The table lists this clone with many counts. J is TRBJ2-7 and V is TRBV6-5; no firm D call. The CDR3 covers 12 residues. V was shortened by 6 bases and J by 4 bases, with 10 bases between the two germline ends. Germline V gene sequence: CDR1 MNHEY, CDR2 SVGAGI. The DNA of the CDR3 is TGTGCCAGCAGGGATGAGGTTTACGAGCAGTACTTC. Protein product: CASRDEVYEQYF.

This clone has a handful of counts. V usage is TRBV6-1 and J usage is TRBJ2-3; 16 bases match TRBD2. Unmatched junction bases numbered 3, after V lost 6 bases and J lost 6 bases. This CDR3 is 15 amino acids long. CDR1 and CDR2 (germline): MNHNS, SASEGT. CDR3 nucleotides: TGTGCCAGCAGGGGACTAGCGGGAGGGAAGGATACGCAGTATTTT. Translating it yields CASRGLAGGKDTQYF.

This clone was detected many times. J is TRBJ2-7 and V is TRBV4-1; the D gene could be TRBD1 or TRBD2 (5 bases each). The V and J ends lost 0 bases and 4 bases respectively, with 13 bases between them. Germline-derived CDR1 and CDR2 are MGHRA and YSYEKL. The CDR3 runs to 15 residues. CDR3 DNA: TGCGCCAGCAGCCAAGATCATGGGACGGGATACGAGCAGTACTTC. It specifies CASSQDHGTGYEQYF.